The count of the clone carrying this T cell receptor beta chain is one. The data belong to a study of blood T cell repertoires in COVID-19. Study-wide context: COVID-19 samples collected from the United States, Italy and Spain covered acute and convalescent phases.

Generated by immunoSEQ multiplex PCR, the TCRdb table keeps only in-frame clones and is missing some. The profile shows over 150,000 clones, approximately 84% of them singletons. The age range of participants was about 18 to 89 years, with residence in about two dozen US areas. Cohorts were determined from participant-reported clinical history. Recovered status in Cohort 3 required two negative PCRs, clearance, or symptom resolution. The material sequenced was PBMCs or T cells enriched from blood (not recorded which). The receptor was isolated from a woman aged 25 to 39 who had recovered from COVID-19.

Here the CDR3 reads CASSLDPGRGVDNEQFF. DNA for the CDR3: TGTGCCAGCAGCTTAGATCCTGGCAGGGGGGTCGACAATGAGCAGTTCTTC. The chain couples TRBV11-2 to TRBJ2-1, with a possible D match to TRBD1 (7 bases). The CDR3 runs to 17 residues. V was pared by 0 bases and J by 5 bases, with 17 bases between. CDR1 SGHAT and CDR2 FQNNGV come from the germline V gene.